The 27 T cell receptor beta chains reported below all come from one sample, sequenced in a study of T-cell reconstitution after alpha-beta-depleted transplantation in children (dated by TCRdb to about 2016). Libraries were made using PCR. TCRdb records Illumina HiSeq 2500 as the sequencer. TCR library preparation used molecular barcoding, with unique molecular identifiers applied to normalize quantification of the TCRbeta repertoire. TCRdb trimmed the raw reads at Q25, called clones with MiXCR and kept productive beta chains. A single entry per CDR3 protein holds the most common genes and DNA from its merged rows. The sample yields nearly 550,000 distinct CDR3 sequences; around 17% were counted once. The ten largest clones represent 3% to 4% of the sample. The sample consisted of PBMCs from the stem cell graft donor, taken from the stem cell graft. These receptors were obtained from a human donor who donated a stem cell graft to a child with acute lymphoblastic leukemia.

Comments on this clonotype: No conserved phenylalanine or tryptophan is present at the end of the CDR3, so a read error is the likely explanation. CDR3 sequence reads: CASSERGSGNTIYL. The CDR3 coding sequence is TGTGCCAGCAGTGAGCGGGGCTCTGGAAACACCATATATTTG. The J gene is TRBJ1-3, the V gene TRBV6-1; D not certain. This CDR3 has 14 amino acids. Germline V gene lookup returns CDR1 MNHNS and CDR2 SASEGT. V was pared by 3 bases and J by 0 bases, with 6 bases between.

The J gene is TRBJ2-1, the V gene TRBV25-1; TRBD2 aligns across 7 bases. Losses at the gene ends were 0 bases for V and 9 bases for J; bases not matched to a gene: 17. The CDR3 is 18 amino acids. CDR1 is MGHDK and CDR2 is SYGVNS in the germline V gene. DNA for the CDR3: TGTGCCAGCAGTGAATATACCTATTCCGGGGGAGGGATGGGTGAGCAGTTCTTC. It encodes CASSEYTYSGGGMGEQFF. Combining the CDR3 with reference TRBV25-1 and TRBJ2-1 gives the whole variable domain EADIYQTPRYLVIGTGKKITLECSQTMGHDKMYWYQQDPGMELHLIHYSYGVNSTEKGDLSSESTVSRIRTEHFPLTLESARPSHTSQYLCASSEYTYSGGGMGEQFFGPGTRLTVL.

The chain employs TRBV7-9 and TRBJ2-1, with D tentatively TRBD1 or TRBD2 (5 bases each). Germline V gives CDR1 SEHNR, CDR2 FQNEAQ (reference sequence). The V end was cut by 5 bases, the J end by 4 bases, with 15 bases between. The CDR3 consists of 15 residues. CDR3 amino acids: CASSAPGATYNEQFF. The CDR3 bases are TGTGCCAGCAGCGCCCCCGGGGCGACTTACAATGAGCAGTTCTTC.

This chain joins TRBV11-2 and TRBJ1-1; maybe TRBD1 (6 bases). V dropped 1 base and J dropped 3 bases, with 12 bases sitting between them. CDR3 length equals 15 residues. CDR1 is SGHAT and CDR2 is FQNNGV in the germline V gene. The CDR3 region is CASSLAGTLDTEAFF. In DNA form, the CDR3 reads TGTGCCAGCAGCTTAGCTGGGACACTGGACACTGAAGCTTTCTTT.

J is TRBJ2-5 and V is TRBV5-4; 8 bases map to TRBD2. Germline CDR1 SGHNT, CDR2 YYREEE (reference sequence). This CDR3 has 15 residues. Trimming at V came to 2 bases and at J to 9 bases, leaving 12 bases not matched to a gene. CDR3 sequence (DNA): TGTGCCAGCAGCTTACGAGCGGGAGCTATGGGGGCCCAGTACTTC. Translated: CASSLRAGAMGAQYF.

The chain carries TRBV5-1 and TRBJ2-7; D might be TRBD1 or TRBD2, each matching 5 bases. V was pared by 3 bases and J by 5 bases, with 15 bases between. The CDR3 covers 14 residues. Per germline, CDR1 SGHRS and CDR2 YFSETQ. The CDR3 nucleotides are TGCGCCAGCAGCTCCGGGACCAACGACCACGAGCAGTACTTC. Protein: CASSSGTNDHEQYF.

This clonotype has more than one count but fewer than ten. This chain links TRBV5-8 with TRBJ1-2; D remains ambiguous. CDR3 size: 15 residues. Germline loops: CDR1 SGHTS, CDR2 YDEGEE. V lost 4 bases to trimming and J lost 3 bases, with 16 bases between them. The CDR3 sequence is CASSAGPGYYYGYTF. CDR3 in DNA: TGTGCCAGCAGCGCTGGGCCGGGCTATTACTATGGCTACACCTTC.

This clonotype occurred a few times. The rearrangement joins TRBV5-1 to TRBJ2-2, with D perhaps matching TRBD2 (7 bases). CDR1 is SGHRS and CDR2 is YFSETQ in the germline V gene. Trimming removed 2 bases at V and 4 bases at J, with 27 bases between. CDR3 length equals 20 residues. CDR3 in amino acids: CASSFGGALLGPSGTGELFF. DNA for the CDR3: TGCGCCAGCAGCTTTGGGGGGGCCCTACTGGGCCCCTCGGGCACCGGGGAGCTGTTTTTT. Full variable domain (outside the CDR3, taken from reference TRBV5-1 and TRBJ2-2): KAGVTQTPRYLIKTRGQQVTLSCSPISGHRSVSWYQQTPGQGLQFLFEYFSETQRNKGNFPGRFSGRQFSNSRSEMNVSTLELGDSALYLCASSFGGALLGPSGTGELFFGEGSRLTVL.

The V call is TRBV5-1, the J call TRBJ2-2; D not resolved. V lost 4 bases and J 6 bases, leaving 16 bases between the germline ends. This CDR3 contains 15 residues. Germline CDR1 is SGHRS and CDR2 is YFSETQ. CDR3 bases: TGCGCCAGCAGCGCCGGACCGCGAGCTGCCGGGGAGCTGTTTTTT. Translation: CASSAGPRAAGELFF.

This chain links TRBV5-1 with TRBJ2-7; 9 bases agree with TRBD2. The V gene's germline CDR1 is SGHRS and CDR2 YFSETQ. The CDR3 runs to 14 residues. Trimming at V came to 7 bases and at J to 4 bases, leaving 9 bases not matched to a gene. CDR3 in DNA: TGCGCCAGCTCCTATAGCGGGAGTCAATACGAGCAGTACTTC. Translated: CASSYSGSQYEQYF.

The V and J genes are TRBV20-1 and TRBJ2-5; D tentatively fits TRBD1 or TRBD2 (6 bases each). Germline assignment: CDR1 DFQATT and CDR2 SNEGSKA (reference sequence). V gave up 7 bases and J gave up 4 bases, with 16 bases separating them. This CDR3 is built from 13 residues. The DNA of the CDR3 is TGCAGTGGGGTCGCGGGGACATCAGAGACCCAGTACTTC. Translated, it gives CSGVAGTSETQYF.

This clonotype was detected only a few times. The chain links TRBV4-2 to TRBJ2-5; TRBD2 agrees at 9 bases. Germline V gives CDR1 LGHNA, CDR2 YNFKEQ. The V and J ends lost 1 base and 5 bases, in that order; junction bases with no gene match: 5. The CDR3 consists of 15 residues. The CDR3 spells CASSQVGTSRETQYF. In nucleotides, the CDR3 is TGTGCCAGCAGCCAAGTTGGGACTAGCAGGGAGACCCAGTACTTC.

This sequence joins TRBV15 and TRBJ2-3; TRBD1 might be the D (6 bases). The V gene lost 1 base and the J gene lost 3 bases, with 11 bases spanning the gap. CDR3 length: 15 residues. Looked up from germline, CDR1 is LNHNV and CDR2 is YYDKDF (reference sequence). The CDR3 loop reads CATSRVSRGTDTQYF. The CDR3 DNA is TGTGCCACCAGCAGAGTTTCCAGGGGTACAGATACGCAGTATTTT.

The V call is TRBV27, the J call TRBJ2-7; 10 positions agree with TRBD1. The CDR3 length is 16 residues. The V gene's germline CDR1 is MNHEY and CDR2 SMNVEV (reference sequence). The junction had 7 bases not matched to a gene; V was cut back by 2 bases and J by 3 bases. The CDR3 is CASSLEGGTGVYEQYF. CDR3 nucleotide sequence: TGTGCCAGCAGTTTAGAGGGCGGGACAGGGGTCTACGAGCAGTACTTC.

The chain is built from TRBV7-2 and TRBJ1-6; D unclear. CDR1 SGHTA and CDR2 FQGNSA come from the germline V gene. Trimming cost V 2 bases and J 5 bases, with 13 bases left between them. The CDR3 has 16 residues. CDR3 in DNA: TGTGCCAGCAGCTTAAAGACCGGGCAGAATAATTCACCCCTCCACTTT. Residues: CASSLKTGQNNSPLHF.

This clonotype came up a few times. The chain joins TRBV4-2 to TRBJ2-5; D possibly corresponds to TRBD2 (6 bases). Trimming took 0 bases from V and 3 from J, leaving 14 bases between them. The CDR3 runs to 16 residues. Germline V gives CDR1 LGHNA, CDR2 YNFKEQ. This CDR3 reads CASSQDLVAAEETQYF. As DNA, the CDR3 is TGTGCCAGCAGCCAAGATCTGGTAGCGGCCGAAGAGACCCAGTACTTC.

V gene TRBV14 combines with J gene TRBJ2-3; no firm D call. The CDR3 is 15 residues long. V was shortened by 0 bases and J by 3 bases, with 10 bases between the two germline ends. CDR1 is SGHDN, CDR2 FVKESK, per germline. CDR3 nucleotides: TGTGCCAGCAGCCAAGAAACCCGGCTTACAGATACGCAGTATTTT. Its protein is CASSQETRLTDTQYF.

The V call is TRBV7-8, the J call TRBJ2-2; tentative D call: TRBD1 (6 bases). There are 14 residues in the CDR3. Germline V gene data show CDR1 as SGHVS and CDR2 as FQNEAQ. Trimming stripped 10 bases from V and 1 base from J, with 13 bases between. The chain's CDR3 is CATKPGQNTGELFF. The CDR3 nucleotides are TGTGCCACTAAGCCGGGACAGAACACCGGGGAGCTGTTTTTT.

The V and J genes are TRBV18 and TRBJ2-5; 8 bases line up with TRBD2. CDR1 KGHSH and CDR2 LQKENI come from the germline V gene. With 6 bases clipped from V and 3 bases from J, the junction kept 3 bases outside the gene matches. The CDR3 is 13 amino acids. The CDR3 region is CASSGLAEETQYF. Written as DNA, the CDR3 is TGTGCCAGCTCTGGACTAGCAGAAGAGACCCAGTACTTC.

V usage is TRBV18 and J usage is TRBJ2-7, with 8 nucleotides matching TRBD1. Germline trimming cut 3 bases from V and 3 bases from J; bases unmatched to any gene: 7. Per germline, CDR1 KGHSH and CDR2 LQKENI. This CDR3 is 15 amino acids long. The CDR3 DNA reads TGTGCCAGCTCACCGAGACAGGGGTTTCGCTACGAGCAGTACTTC. It encodes CASSPRQGFRYEQYF.

The chain is built from TRBV29-1 and TRBJ2-1; the match to TRBD2 covers 13 bases. J was trimmed by 9 bases and V by 1 base; bases with no gene match: 3. CDR3 length equals 14 residues. Germline CDR1 and CDR2: SQVTM and ANQGSEA. CDR3 bases: TGCAGCGTTGAAGGGACTAGCGGGAGCGGTGAGCAGTTCTTC. It encodes CSVEGTSGSGEQFF.

V usage is TRBV6-2 or TRBV6-3 and J usage is TRBJ2-1; 8 nucleotides match TRBD1. The CDR3 covers 16 residues. Germline lookup yields CDR1 MNHEY and CDR2 SVGEGT. J was trimmed by 2 bases and V by 2 bases; bases with no gene match: 5. The CDR3 region is CASSYGQGEPYNEQFF. CDR3 sequence (DNA): TGTGCCAGCAGTTACGGACAGGGCGAGCCCTACAATGAGCAGTTCTTC.

The chain couples TRBV11-2 to TRBJ2-5; D might be TRBD2 (5 bases). This CDR3 has 15 amino acids. The germline V gene encodes CDR1 SGHAT and CDR2 FQNNGV. V dropped 0 bases and J dropped 3 bases, with 11 bases sitting between them. The CDR3 loop reads CASSLDRAREETQYF. Here the CDR3 DNA reads TGTGCCAGCAGCTTAGATCGGGCGAGGGAAGAGACCCAGTACTTC.

This clonotype was counted a few times. The rearrangement joins TRBV3-1 to TRBJ1-2, with D perhaps TRBD1 (5 bases). This CDR3 contains 14 residues. V was cut by 0 bases and J by 8 bases, with 13 bases left in between. In germline, CDR1 is LGHDT, CDR2 YNNKEL (reference sequence). DNA for the CDR3: TGTGCCAGCAGCCAAGATCTGGGGGGAGGAGGCTACACCTTC. Its translation: CASSQDLGGGGYTF.

This clonotype turned up a few times. V gene TRBV5-1 combines with J gene TRBJ2-6, with 8 positions matching TRBD1. Germline CDR1 SGHRS, CDR2 YFSETQ. The CDR3 runs to 20 residues. V lost 0 bases to trimming and J lost 0 bases; unmatched junction nucleotides: 11. CDR3 nucleotide sequence: TGCGCCAGCAGCTTGGGGGCCCATTCGGGACAGGACTCTGGGGCCAACGTCCTGACTTTC. This gives the protein CASSLGAHSGQDSGANVLTF. Using reference TRBV5-1 and TRBJ2-6 for the parts outside the CDR3, the full variable domain is KAGVTQTPRYLIKTRGQQVTLSCSPISGHRSVSWYQQTPGQGLQFLFEYFSETQRNKGNFPGRFSGRQFSNSRSEMNVSTLELGDSALYLCASSLGAHSGQDSGANVLTFGAGSRLTVL.

This clonotype was detected only a few times. The gene calls are TRBV5-1 and TRBJ2-3; D remains ambiguous. CDR3 length: 14 residues. Looked up from germline, CDR1 is SGHRS and CDR2 is YFSETQ. Trimming cost V 1 base and J 2 bases, with 8 bases left between them. The DNA of the CDR3 is TGCGCCAGCAGCTTGTGGCAGACCACAGATACGCAGTATTTT. Its protein is CASSLWQTTDTQYF.

This clonotype occurred a few times. This chain connects TRBV2 to TRBJ1-5, with D uncertain. Germline CDR1 is SNHLY and CDR2 is FYNNEI. The CDR3 spans 14 residues. V was trimmed by 3 bases and J by 5 bases, leaving 11 bases between them. Here the CDR3 reads CASSDEGGYQPQHF. The CDR3 DNA sequence: TGTGCCAGCAGTGACGAGGGAGGGTATCAGCCCCAGCATTTT.